The sequence of this TCR beta chain was determined in a study of long-term antiretroviral therapy in people with HIV. CDR3 length equals 15 residues. CDR1 and CDR2 (germline): MNHEY, SMNVEV (reference sequence). The J segment lost 1 base and the V segment lost 5 bases, leaving 5 bases of the junction unmatched. Version v3.0 of the immunoSEQ assay ran at survey level. Measured with immunoSEQ multiplex PCR; TCRdb has only the in-frame clones, and not every one. The table has about 33,000 clones, over 60% seen once; the top ten hold roughly 7.2%. The receptor comes from a woman aged 50 to 60 with HIV. Here the sequenced sample was unsorted PBMCs, taken 2 years after starting antiretroviral therapy. This rearrangement joins TRBV27 to TRBJ1-1; 9 nucleotides match TRBD1. CDR3 in DNA: TGTGCCAGCAGTCGAGACAGGGGGGAGAACACTGAAGCTTTCTTT. Amino acids: CASSRDRGENTEAFF.